The 28 T cell receptor beta chains below all came from one sample that was sequenced in a study of identical twins. TCRdb itself ran the 5' RACE reads through MiXCR, one entry per CDR3 protein. The data contain 1,800,000 or so distinct CDR3 sequences, about 31% of them singletons. The sample consisted of cord blood. The source of these receptors is a newborn girl in good health.

The chain is built from TRBV29-1 and TRBJ2-7; 10 nucleotides line up with TRBD1. Germline V gives CDR1 SQVTM, CDR2 ANQGSEA. This CDR3 has 14 residues. The V segment lost 0 bases and the J segment 6 bases; nucleotides outside the gene matches: 5. CDR3 loop: CSVEERTGGSEQYF. CDR3 DNA: TGCAGCGTTGAAGAGAGGACAGGGGGTTCCGAGCAGTACTTC.

This clonotype was observed a few times. The genes are TRBV20-1 and TRBJ2-7; 7 nucleotides match TRBD2. CDR3 length equals 13 residues. In germline, CDR1 is DFQATT, CDR2 SNEGSKA (reference sequence). The trim removed 8 bases at V and 0 bases at J, leaving 7 bases unmatched. CDR3 DNA sequence: TGCAGTTTTACTAGCGCGGCCTCCTACGAGCAGTACTTC. The encoded protein is CSFTSAASYEQYF.

V usage is TRBV20-1 and J usage is TRBJ2-1, with 12 bases identical to TRBD2. Germline trimming cut 0 bases from V and 0 bases from J; bases unmatched to any gene: 3. Germline V gene data show CDR1 as DFQATT and CDR2 as SNEGSKA (reference sequence). This CDR3 is built from 17 residues. The chain's CDR3 is CSARDPSGRVSYNEQFF. The CDR3 DNA is TGCAGTGCTAGAGATCCTAGCGGGAGGGTCTCCTACAATGAGCAGTTCTTC.

J is TRBJ2-1 and V is TRBV4-1; 7 bases map to TRBD2. The junction had 5 bases not matched to a gene; V was cut back by 4 bases and J by 8 bases. The CDR3 spans 13 residues. Germline V gene sequence: CDR1 MGHRA, CDR2 YSYEKL. The DNA of the CDR3 is TGCGCCAGCAGCCGGACTAGAGTAGATGAGCAGTTCTTC. Its translation is CASSRTRVDEQFF.

This clonotype was observed a few times. The chain employs TRBV20-1 and TRBJ2-3; a possible D gene is TRBD2 (6 bases). Germline CDR1 reads DFQATT; CDR2 reads SNEGSKA (reference sequence). The CDR3 length is 18 residues. The V end lost 3 bases, the J end lost 2 bases, and 24 bases lay between the germline ends. DNA of the CDR3: TGCAGTGCTAGTGGCCCTCTACTAGCTCACCTCTTCACAGATACGCAGTATTTT. It yields the protein CSASGPLLAHLFTDTQYF.

This clonotype was counted at least ten times. This chain joins TRBV29-1 and TRBJ2-7; D uncertain. CDR1 and CDR2 (germline): SQVTM, ANQGSEA. The CDR3 covers 10 residues. Trimming removed 4 bases from V and 4 bases from J, with 5 bases in between. The CDR3 DNA reads TGCAGCGTTGGCCAATACGAGCAGTACTTC. As protein: CSVGQYEQYF.

Points on this clonotype: A much larger clone is a single base away; this may be a read error. The chain couples TRBV29-1 to TRBJ1-2; no definite D call. CDR1 SQVTM and CDR2 ANQGSEA come from the germline V gene. The CDR3 length is 13 residues. V lost 7 bases, J lost 1 base, and 13 bases lay in between. The CDR3 DNA is TGCAGCGGTGTCGGCAGTGGTAACTATGGCTACACCTTC. Its protein product is CSGVGSGNYGYTF.

This clonotype was counted a few times. This chain joins TRBV7-9 and TRBJ2-1; weak D call: TRBD2 (6 bases). Trimming left V 5 bases short and J 2 bases short, with 22 bases between. The germline CDR1 and CDR2 sequences are SEHNR and FQNEAQ (reference sequence). The CDR3 consists of 18 residues. CDR3 residues: CASSPNPRLVQTYNEQFF. The CDR3 DNA reads as TGTGCCAGCAGCCCAAACCCGCGACTAGTTCAGACCTACAATGAGCAGTTCTTC.

The rearrangement uses TRBV5-6 and TRBJ2-3; 8 bases agree with TRBD1. CDR1 is SGHDT, CDR2 YYEEEE, per germline. The CDR3 has 17 amino acids. V trimming: 5 bases; J trimming: 1 base; junction bases outside the gene matches: 12. CDR3 protein: CASSLLRMTGGTDTQYF. CDR3 sequence (DNA): TGTGCCAGCAGTCTCCTCCGTATGACAGGGGGCACAGATACGCAGTATTTT.

In this sample, this clonotype turned up many times. An end of the junction does not agree with germline; a read error may underlie this. J is TRBJ1-6 and V is TRBV5-1; 8 bases fit TRBD1. The CDR3 covers 14 residues. Germline CDR1 reads SGHRS; CDR2 reads YFSETQ. The CDR3: CASSLAGGNSPLHF. The CDR3 DNA reads TGTGCCAGCAGCTTAGCAGGGGGCAATTCACCCCTCCACTTT.

The CDR3 DNA reads as TGTGCCAGCAGTTTCCAACGACAGGTTTTTTCACCCCTCCACTTT. This sequence encodes CASSFQRQVFSPLHF. V gene TRBV27 combines with J gene TRBJ1-6; D might be TRBD1 (6 bases). The V gene's germline CDR1 is MNHEY and CDR2 SMNVEV (reference sequence). The CDR3 spans 15 residues. V lost 3 bases and J 9 bases, leaving 15 bases between the germline ends.

This chain joins TRBV5-6 and TRBJ1-1; TRBD1 matches at 7 bases. The germline V gene encodes CDR1 SGHDT and CDR2 YYEEEE. V shed 2 bases and J 11 bases; nucleotides not matched to a gene: 12. There are 14 residues in the CDR3. CDR3 region: CASSFRYNARGAFF. The CDR3 nucleotides read TGTGCCAGCAGCTTCCGGTACAACGCCAGGGGGGCTTTCTTT.

This chain connects TRBV9 to TRBJ1-4; a weak D match, TRBD1 (6 bases). CDR1 is SGDLS and CDR2 is YYNGEE in the germline V gene. The CDR3 loop spans 15 amino acids. V lost 3 bases and J lost 6, with 15 bases in between. The CDR3, as DNA: TGTGCCAGCAGCGGGAACAGGGCGGGCGATGAAAAACTGTTTTTT. Its translation is CASSGNRAGDEKLFF.

This clonotype has a handful of counts. The gene calls are TRBV6-5 and TRBJ2-1, with 7 bases aligning to TRBD1. The CDR3 spans 19 residues. Germline assignment: CDR1 MNHEY and CDR2 SVGAGI. V gave up 0 bases and J gave up 0 bases; unmatched junction bases: 11. The CDR3 DNA reads TGTGCCAGCAGTTACTCGAGACCACAGGGGTCCCGCTCCTACAATGAGCAGTTCTTC. It is translated as CASSYSRPQGSRSYNEQFF.

The V gene is TRBV4-2, the J gene TRBJ1-1; D perhaps matches TRBD1 (6 bases). CDR3 length: 15 amino acids. Per germline, CDR1 LGHNA and CDR2 YNFKEQ. Between the trimmed V and J ends, which lost 6 bases and 3 bases, there was a span of 17 bases. The CDR3 protein is CASSQMGGRDTEAFF. CDR3 nucleotides: TGTGCCAGCAGTCAGATGGGGGGGCGCGACACTGAAGCTTTCTTT.

The chain is built from TRBV11-3 and TRBJ2-3; D remains ambiguous. The germline V gene encodes CDR1 SGHNT and CDR2 YENEEA. CDR3 length equals 13 residues. The V gene lost 4 bases and the J gene lost 4 bases, with 9 bases spanning the gap. CDR3 DNA: TGTGCCAGCAGCTCCCCGCGAGCAGATACGCAGTATTTT. It encodes CASSSPRADTQYF.

CDR3 DNA: TGCAGTGCTGGACAGACATTAAGGAACACTGAAGCTTTCTTT. Amino acid sequence: CSAGQTLRNTEAFF. V and J are TRBV20-1 and TRBJ1-1, with TRBD1 as a possible D gene (6 bases). V shed 5 bases and J shed 1 base, with 14 bases lying between them. The CDR3 runs 14 residues. Per the germline V gene, CDR1 is DFQATT and CDR2 is SNEGSKA (reference sequence).

This clonotype occurred a few times. The V call is TRBV20-1, the J call TRBJ2-3; 7 nucleotides agree with TRBD2. J gave up 1 base and V 8 bases, and 0 bases lay outside the gene matches. CDR3 size: 11 residues. Germline CDR1 is DFQATT and CDR2 is SNEGSKA (reference sequence). CDR3 nucleotide sequence: TGCAGTCGGGAGGGCACAGATACGCAGTATTTT. Translated: CSREGTDTQYF.

This CDR3 is CASTEEGSYGYTF. CDR3 DNA: TGTGCCAGCACCGAGGAGGGAAGCTATGGCTACACCTTC. V gene TRBV12-3 or TRBV12-4 combines with J gene TRBJ1-2; D not certain. The germline V and J ends were trimmed by 7 bases and 4 bases, with 13 bases remaining between them. CDR3 size: 13 residues.

This clonotype was recorded a few times. The chain combines TRBV5-6 with TRBJ1-6; D uncertain. CDR3 length equals 16 residues. V was clipped by 1 base and J by 5 bases, with 13 bases between them. Germline V gene data show CDR1 as SGHDT and CDR2 as YYEEEE. The CDR3 region has the DNA TGTGCCAGCAGCTTGCGGGTTCAGCGTAATAATTCACCCCTCCACTTT. Its translation is CASSLRVQRNNSPLHF. Using reference TRBV5-6 and TRBJ1-6 for the parts outside the CDR3, the full variable domain is DAGVTQSPTHLIKTRGQQVTLRCSPKSGHDTVSWYQQALGQGPQFIFQYYEEEERQRGNFPDRFSGHQFPNYSSELNVNALLLGDSALYLCASSLRVQRNNSPLHFGNGTRLTVT.

J is TRBJ2-5 and V is TRBV5-6; D unclear. The CDR3 totals 15 residues. V lost 4 bases, J lost 3 bases, and 16 bases lay in between. Germline V gene sequence: CDR1 SGHDT, CDR2 YYEEEE. The CDR3 region is CASSLELWQKETQYF. DNA for the CDR3: TGTGCCAGCAGCCTCGAGTTATGGCAGAAAGAGACCCAGTACTTC.

The chain joins TRBV6-2 or TRBV6-3 to TRBJ2-1; D remains ambiguous. V lost 6 bases, J lost 7 bases, and 13 bases lay in between. CDR3 length: 13 amino acids. Germline V gene lookup returns CDR1 MNHEY and CDR2 SVGEGT. This chain's CDR3 is CASRKVLKNEQFF. CDR3 bases: TGTGCCAGCAGGAAGGTACTCAAGAATGAGCAGTTCTTC.

This clonotype was counted only a few times. The chain recombines TRBV6-1 with TRBJ2-7; D not resolved. Germline V gene data show CDR1 as MNHNS and CDR2 as SASEGT. The germline V and J ends were trimmed by 8 bases and 2 bases, with 13 bases remaining between them. The CDR3 is 13 amino acids. This CDR3 reads CASSVLHTYEQYF. CDR3 bases: TGTGCCAGCTCCGTCCTACACACCTACGAGCAGTACTTC.

The genes are TRBV4-1 and TRBJ1-1; D perhaps matches TRBD1 (6 bases). V lost 3 bases to trimming and J lost 1 base, with 15 bases between them. The CDR3 totals 16 residues. Germline V lookup: CDR1 MGHRA, CDR2 YSYEKL. CDR3 nucleotides: TGCGCCAGCAGCCAGGCCAAGGGGGTGTGGAACACTGAAGCTTTCTTT. Translation gives CASSQAKGVWNTEAFF.

The gene calls are TRBV20-1 and TRBJ2-3, with 7 positions matching TRBD1. Germline CDR1 is DFQATT and CDR2 is SNEGSKA (reference sequence). J gave up 5 bases and V 1 base, and 15 bases lay outside the gene matches. The length of the CDR3 is 17 residues. DNA for the CDR3: TGCAGTGCTAGAGCCCAACTCCGGACAGGTCTAGGAGATACGCAGTATTTT. It is translated as CSARAQLRTGLGDTQYF.

The chain carries TRBV12-3 or TRBV12-4 and TRBJ2-5; tentatively, D is TRBD1 or TRBD2 (5 bases each). There are 12 residues in the CDR3. With 6 bases removed from V and 3 bases from J, the gap between germline ends came to 8 bases. CDR3: CASSWDEETQYF. CDR3 coding DNA: TGTGCCAGCAGCTGGGACGAAGAGACCCAGTACTTC.

The chain uses TRBV20-1 and TRBJ2-3; 7 bases are a match to TRBD2. This CDR3 region has 15 residues. Germline values: CDR1 DFQATT, CDR2 SNEGSKA (reference sequence). V was clipped by 2 bases and J by 4 bases; unmatched bases: 9. This CDR3 reads CSARTQAGFADTQYF. DNA of the CDR3: TGCAGTGCTAGAACCCAAGCGGGATTTGCAGATACGCAGTATTTT.

The chain links TRBV6-1 to TRBJ2-2; perhaps TRBD1 as D (6 bases). Per germline, CDR1 MNHNS and CDR2 SASEGT. Trimming pared 3 bases from V and 2 bases from J, leaving 13 bases between. The CDR3 totals 16 residues. The CDR3 spells CASSDAGTLNTGELFF. Here the CDR3 DNA reads TGTGCCAGCAGTGACGCCGGGACACTTAACACCGGGGAGCTGTTTTTT.